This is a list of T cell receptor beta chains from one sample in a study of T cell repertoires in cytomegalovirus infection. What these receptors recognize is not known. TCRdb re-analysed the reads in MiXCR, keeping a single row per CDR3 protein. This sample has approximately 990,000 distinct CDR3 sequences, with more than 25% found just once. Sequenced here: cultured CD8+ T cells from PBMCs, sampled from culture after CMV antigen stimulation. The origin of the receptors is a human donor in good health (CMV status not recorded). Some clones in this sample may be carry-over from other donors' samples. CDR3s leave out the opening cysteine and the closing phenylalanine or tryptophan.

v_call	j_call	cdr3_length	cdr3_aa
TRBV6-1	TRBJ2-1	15	ASRDKLRDGPYNEQF
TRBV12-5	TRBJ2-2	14	ASGRPGTGNTGELF
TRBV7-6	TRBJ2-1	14	ASSLRLGYSYNEQF
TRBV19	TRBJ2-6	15	ASFTNSRYSGANVLT
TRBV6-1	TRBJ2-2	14	ASSPGTGVFTGELF
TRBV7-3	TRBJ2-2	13	ASSLGGGAAGELF
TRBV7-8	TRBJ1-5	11	ASSPGGEQPQH
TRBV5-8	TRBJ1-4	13	ASTSPSALTEKLF
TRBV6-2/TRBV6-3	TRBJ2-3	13	ASRKTGSFTDTQY
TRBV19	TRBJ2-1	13	ASKERAFSYNEQF
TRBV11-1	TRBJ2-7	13	ASSPEQGRSYEQY
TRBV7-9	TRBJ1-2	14	ASGSREGNSFYGYT
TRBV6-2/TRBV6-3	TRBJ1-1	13	ASSYGFSGFTEAF
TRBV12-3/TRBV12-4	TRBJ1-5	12	ASSAFGSNQPQH
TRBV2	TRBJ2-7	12	ASRDKSGSYEQY
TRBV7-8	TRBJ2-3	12	ASSNDRYTDTQY
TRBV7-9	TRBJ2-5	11	ASRKGVQETQY
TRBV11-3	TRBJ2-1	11	ASSPGDRNEQF
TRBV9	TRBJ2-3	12	ASSVDDSTDTQY
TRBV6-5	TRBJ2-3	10	ATAGGTDTQY
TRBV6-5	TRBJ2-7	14	ASSYSGPEDAYEQY
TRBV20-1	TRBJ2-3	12	SARPLKSTDTQY
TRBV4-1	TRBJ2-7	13	ASSPSDRGPYEQY
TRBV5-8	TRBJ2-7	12	ASSFREGVDEQY
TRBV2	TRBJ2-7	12	ASSAPGTVREQY
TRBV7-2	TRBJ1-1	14	ASNHYIDRVGTEAF
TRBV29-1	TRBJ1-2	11	SVDPGAVYGYT
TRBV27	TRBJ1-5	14	ASSRKDRGRDQPQH
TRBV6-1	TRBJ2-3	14	ASSDFPAEGPDTQY
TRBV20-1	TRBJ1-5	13	SARDQSSSNQPQH
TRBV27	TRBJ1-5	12	ASSPQGVIQPQH
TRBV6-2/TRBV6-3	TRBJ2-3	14	ASSYPWDRSTDTQY
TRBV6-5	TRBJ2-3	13	ASSYSGILTDTQY
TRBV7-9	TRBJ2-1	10	ASSSLTREQF
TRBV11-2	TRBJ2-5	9	ASGSQETQY
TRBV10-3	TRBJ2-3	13	AISEGTTSTDTQY
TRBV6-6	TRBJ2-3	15	ASSYSGISTRTDTQY
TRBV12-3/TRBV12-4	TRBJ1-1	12	ASSSLDLNTEAF
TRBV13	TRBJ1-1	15	ASSLGGDRGISAEAF
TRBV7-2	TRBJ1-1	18	ASSFNLPTYVGGKDTEAF
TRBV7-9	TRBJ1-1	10	ASSLEGGEAF
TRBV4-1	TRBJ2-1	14	ACSQLAGGKNNEQF